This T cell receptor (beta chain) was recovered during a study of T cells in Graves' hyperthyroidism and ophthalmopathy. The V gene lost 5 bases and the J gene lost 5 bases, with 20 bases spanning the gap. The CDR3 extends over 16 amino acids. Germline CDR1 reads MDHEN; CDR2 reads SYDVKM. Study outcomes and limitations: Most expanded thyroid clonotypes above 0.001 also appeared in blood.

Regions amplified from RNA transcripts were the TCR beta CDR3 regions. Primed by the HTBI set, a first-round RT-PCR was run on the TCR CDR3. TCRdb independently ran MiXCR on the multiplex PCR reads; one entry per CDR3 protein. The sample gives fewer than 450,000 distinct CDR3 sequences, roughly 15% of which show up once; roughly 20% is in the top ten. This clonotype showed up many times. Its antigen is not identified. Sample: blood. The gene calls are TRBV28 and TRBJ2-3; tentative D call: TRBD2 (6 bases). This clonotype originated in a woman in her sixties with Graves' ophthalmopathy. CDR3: CASSPNLSGWGDTQYF. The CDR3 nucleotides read TGTGCCAGCAGTCCAAACCTTAGCGGATGGGGAGATACGCAGTATTTT.